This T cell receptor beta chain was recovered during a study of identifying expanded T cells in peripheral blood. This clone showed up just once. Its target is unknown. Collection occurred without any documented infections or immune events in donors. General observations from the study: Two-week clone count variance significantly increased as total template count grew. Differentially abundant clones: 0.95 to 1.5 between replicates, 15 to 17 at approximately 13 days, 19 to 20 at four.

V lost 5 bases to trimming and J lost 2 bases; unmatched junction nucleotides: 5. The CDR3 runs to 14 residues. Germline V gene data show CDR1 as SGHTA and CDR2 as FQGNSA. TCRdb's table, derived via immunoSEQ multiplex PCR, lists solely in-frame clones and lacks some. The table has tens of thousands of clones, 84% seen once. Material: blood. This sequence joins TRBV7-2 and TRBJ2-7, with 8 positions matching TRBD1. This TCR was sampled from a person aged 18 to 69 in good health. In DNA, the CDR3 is TGTGCCAGCAGCGAAGGGACAGGTCCCTACGAGCAGTACTTC. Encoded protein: CASSEGTGPYEQYF.